The 3 T cell receptor beta chains in this list originate from one sample, sequenced in a study of blood T cell repertoires in COVID-19 (dated by TCRdb to about 2020). The protocol used for the library was the immunoSEQ multiplex PCR assay. TCRdb stores this immuneACCESS table with in-frame sequences only. Part of the clones is absent; in the studies checked, under half of the shortfall reflects unresolved V genes, and no reason is known for the rest. Present in this sample are about 54,000 clones, approximately 78% of which were seen just once. The ten largest clones take up 5.9% of the sample. The sequencing sample was made of peripheral blood. The receptors were sampled from a human donor in a cohort sampled during active or convalescent COVID-19.

This clone occurred once. The rearrangement uses TRBV11-3 and TRBJ2-7; 13 nucleotides match TRBD2. Looked up from germline, CDR1 is SGHNT and CDR2 is YENEEA. Losses at the gene ends were 5 bases for V and 3 bases for J; bases not matched to a gene: 10. The CDR3 runs 17 residues. The CDR3 DNA sequence: TGTGCCAGCAGCCTTGGACTAGCGGGGGCCCCAGTCTACGAGCAGTACTTC. As protein: CASSLGLAGAPVYEQYF.

This clone was seen only a few times. J is TRBJ1-1 and V is TRBV29-1, with D tentatively TRBD1 (5 bases). Per germline, CDR1 SQVTM and CDR2 ANQGSEA. V lost 8 bases, J lost 0 bases, and 16 bases lay in between. This CDR3 has 14 amino acids. CDR3 nucleotides: TGCAGCCTTAAGGGTTCAGGGTTGAACACTGAAGCTTTCTTT. It specifies CSLKGSGLNTEAFF.

The rearrangement uses TRBV5-6 and TRBJ2-3; maybe TRBD2 (5 bases). With 4 bases removed from V and 3 bases from J, the gap between germline ends came to 15 bases. The CDR3 spans 15 residues. Germline loops: CDR1 SGHDT, CDR2 YYEEEE. The CDR3 DNA follows: TGTGCCAGCAGCGTTGCGACGGGAACTACAGATACGCAGTATTTT. Translating it yields CASSVATGTTDTQYF.